These 22 T cell receptor beta chains came from one sample sequenced in a study of blood T cells in healthy people across ages. Next came a second PCR, run for about 7 to 12 cycles, which used a sample-barcoded 5' primer along with a J-beta primer mix. TCRdb itself ran the 5' RACE reads through MiXCR, one entry per CDR3 protein. Counted here are some 1.7 million distinct CDR3 sequences, approximately 30% occurring once; the ten biggest clones make up 6.5% to 8.5%. Sequenced material: blood. The receptors here all came from a woman in her twenties or thirties in good health.

This clonotype was seen repeatedly, ten times or more. The V and J genes are TRBV4-1 and TRBJ2-3; 9 bases line up with TRBD2. Germline V gene sequence: CDR1 MGHRA, CDR2 YSYEKL. The CDR3 is 17 residues long. V was pared by 1 base and J by 4 bases, with 9 bases of the junction left unmatched. The CDR3 region has the DNA TGCGCCAGCAGCCAAGCCTTGGAAGCGGGGGGAGCAGATACGCAGTATTTT. This encodes CASSQALEAGGADTQYF.

The J gene is TRBJ2-3, the V gene TRBV5-1; D is perhaps TRBD2 (5 bases). The CDR3 is made up of 16 amino acids. With 4 bases removed from V and 0 bases from J, the gap between germline ends came to 15 bases. CDR1 and CDR2 from the germline V gene are SGHRS and YFSETQ. CDR3: CASSPGVATSTDTQYF. As DNA, the CDR3 is TGCGCCAGCAGCCCCGGAGTAGCGACTAGCACAGATACGCAGTATTTT. The complete variable domain, with remaining parts taken from reference TRBV5-1 and TRBJ2-3, reads KAGVTQTPRYLIKTRGQQVTLSCSPISGHRSVSWYQQTPGQGLQFLFEYFSETQRNKGNFPGRFSGRQFSNSRSEMNVSTLELGDSALYLCASSPGVATSTDTQYFGPGTRLTVL.

This clonotype was picked up a small number of times. The gene calls are TRBV5-1 and TRBJ1-1, with a weak D call TRBD1 (6 bases). This CDR3 is built from 16 residues. V lost 5 bases to trimming and J lost 5 bases, with 22 bases between them. Germline loops: CDR1 SGHRS, CDR2 YFSETQ. The chain's CDR3 is CASSIGEQGGYTEAFF. The CDR3 DNA is TGCGCCAGCAGTATCGGGGAACAGGGAGGATATACTGAAGCTTTCTTT.

The rearrangement links TRBV20-1 to TRBJ2-1, with 7 positions matching TRBD2. The length of the CDR3 is 14 residues. The ends lost 6 bases at V and 0 bases at J; junction bases unmatched: 5. Germline V lookup: CDR1 DFQATT, CDR2 SNEGSKA (reference sequence). The CDR3 reads CSAIAGSSYNEQFF. The CDR3 DNA sequence: TGCAGTGCGATAGCGGGTAGCTCCTACAATGAGCAGTTCTTC.

This clonotype showed up many times. V is TRBV29-1 and J is TRBJ1-2; D unresolved. Germline V gives CDR1 SQVTM, CDR2 ANQGSEA. The CDR3 loop spans 11 amino acids. The V gene lost 7 bases and the J gene lost 6 bases, with 12 bases spanning the gap. The CDR3 reads CSAGSWDGYTF. The CDR3 DNA sequence: TGCAGCGCTGGGTCCTGGGATGGCTACACCTTC. Full variable domain (outside the CDR3, taken from reference TRBV29-1 and TRBJ1-2): SAVISQKPSRDICQRGTSLTIQCQVDSQVTMMFWYRQQPGQSLTLIATANQGSEATYESGFVIDKFPISRPNLTFSTLTVSNMSPEDSSIYLCSAGSWDGYTFGSGTRLTVV.

As to this clonotype: Its ends do not fully match the called genes, so a read error is possible. V and J are TRBV7-6 and TRBJ2-1; D may be TRBD2 (7 bases). Germline lookup yields CDR1 SGHVS and CDR2 FNYEAQ. The CDR3 contains 19 residues. The CDR3 DNA follows: TGTTCCAGCAGCTTAGCGGGCGGGGGCCCACCAAGCTCCTACAATGAGCAGTTCTTC. The encoded protein is CSSSLAGGGPPSSYNEQFF.

This sequence joins TRBV3-1 and TRBJ2-1; 14 positions match TRBD2. Germline lookup yields CDR1 LGHDT and CDR2 YNNKEL (reference sequence). The CDR3 has 16 amino acids. V lost 1 base, J lost 7 bases, and 3 bases stayed unmatched. The DNA for the CDR3 is TGTGCCAGCAGCCAAGTTGGGACTAGCGGGGGTAATGAGCAGTTCTTC. Translating it yields CASSQVGTSGGNEQFF.

This clonotype was recorded many times. The chain is built from TRBV7-2 and TRBJ2-1; TRBD2 matches 12 bases. CDR1 and CDR2 (germline): SGHTA, FQGNSA. Trimming at V came to 4 bases and at J to 10 bases, leaving 8 bases not matched to a gene. The length of the CDR3 is 15 residues. The CDR3 loop is CASSSLAGGTGEQFF. CDR3 DNA sequence: TGTGCCAGCAGCTCCCTAGCGGGGGGGACGGGCGAGCAGTTCTTC.

This clonotype was seen a handful of times. This likely comes from a read error, as the CDR3 has no conserved phenylalanine or tryptophan at its end. J is TRBJ2-7 and V is TRBV3-1; D gene unclear. The CDR3 runs 14 residues. Germline V gene sequence: CDR1 LGHDT, CDR2 YNNKEL (reference sequence). Trimming removed 6 bases at V and 3 bases at J, with 15 bases between. The CDR3 loop is CASSPHGLDYEQYC. The DNA of the CDR3 is TGTGCCAGCAGTCCTCACGGGCTAGACTACGAGCAGTACTGC.

The table lists this clonotype with many counts. The chain joins TRBV27 to TRBJ2-5; D gene uncertain. The J call may be wrong; the DNA end is better matched by TRBJ2-7. CDR1 is MNHEY and CDR2 is SMNVEV in the germline V gene (reference sequence). This CDR3 is built from 13 residues. The CDR3 DNA follows: TGTGCCAGCAGTCCCTCGCCTCCAGACGAGCAGTACTTC. Translated: CASSPSPPDEQYF.

This clonotype has more than one count but fewer than ten. This rearrangement joins TRBV12-3 or TRBV12-4 to TRBJ1-2; D perhaps matches TRBD1 (6 bases). The CDR3 is made up of 17 amino acids. Deletions cut 2 bases from V and 6 bases from J, with 22 bases between. The CDR3 loop is CASSLTWGGRTKNGYTF. CDR3 nucleotide sequence: TGTGCCAGCAGTTTAACCTGGGGGGGCCGGACTAAAAATGGCTACACCTTC.

This chain links TRBV7-9 with TRBJ1-4; TRBD1 aligns across 7 bases. J was trimmed by 7 bases and V by 6 bases; bases with no gene match: 14. This CDR3 has 16 residues. Looked up from germline, CDR1 is SEHNR and CDR2 is FQNEAQ (reference sequence). This chain's CDR3 is CASRSNTGAFFEKLFF. The CDR3 nucleotides are TGTGCCAGCAGGAGTAACACAGGGGCTTTTTTTGAAAAACTGTTTTTT.

The chain uses TRBV2 and TRBJ2-1; D unresolved. The ends were cut back, 6 bases at V and 3 bases at J, with 15 bases in the middle. This CDR3 is built from 15 residues. The germline V gene has CDR1 SNHLY and CDR2 FYNNEI. The CDR3 bases are TGTGCCAGCAGCCCTCAACAACTGGACTACAATGAGCAGTTCTTC. Translating it yields CASSPQQLDYNEQFF.

This clonotype was observed many times. This chain joins TRBV29-1 and TRBJ1-5; no clear D. V was shortened by 7 bases and J by 3 bases, with 13 bases between the two germline ends. Germline lookup yields CDR1 SQVTM and CDR2 ANQGSEA. There are 13 residues in the CDR3. CDR3 amino acids: CSGLEGPNQPQHF. The CDR3 DNA reads as TGCAGCGGTCTGGAGGGTCCCAATCAGCCCCAGCATTTT.

This clonotype was observed many times. V usage is TRBV7-2 and J usage is TRBJ2-7; 11 bases line up with TRBD1. CDR1 is SGHTA, CDR2 FQGNSA, per germline. The CDR3 is made up of 15 amino acids. The ends lost 8 bases at V and 1 base at J; junction bases unmatched: 7. The CDR3 region is CASRTGTGGSYEQYF. CDR3 bases: TGTGCCAGCCGCACCGGGACAGGGGGTTCCTACGAGCAGTACTTC.

At least ten counts were recorded for this clonotype. The chain links TRBV29-1 to TRBJ2-7; no clear D. Looked up from germline, CDR1 is SQVTM and CDR2 is ANQGSEA. The CDR3 sequence is 9 residues long. The germline V and J ends were trimmed by 5 bases and 4 bases, with 3 bases remaining between them. The CDR3 region has the DNA TGCAGCGTTTGGTACGAGCAGTACTTC. As protein: CSVWYEQYF.

This sequence joins TRBV12-3 or TRBV12-4 and TRBJ1-4; 7 nucleotides agree with TRBD1. The CDR3 contains 14 residues. The V segment lost 6 bases and the J segment 3 bases; nucleotides outside the gene matches: 4. In DNA form, the CDR3 reads TGTGCCAGCAGCAAACAGGGGTCTAATGAAAAACTGTTTTTT. Translating it yields CASSKQGSNEKLFF.

This clonotype came up a few times. This may stem from a read error, because a much larger clone lies one nucleotide away. J is TRBJ2-3 and V is TRBV6-6, with 12 bases that match TRBD2. Germline V gene sequence: CDR1 MNHNY, CDR2 SVGAGI (reference sequence). The CDR3 has 16 amino acids. Here the CDR3 DNA reads TGTGTCAGCAGGCTAACTAGCGGGGGGAGCACAGATACGCAGTATTTT. The encoded protein is CVSRLTSGGSTDTQYF.

J is TRBJ2-1 and V is TRBV20-1; 7 nucleotides agree with TRBD2. CDR3 length equals 14 residues. Looked up from germline, CDR1 is DFQATT and CDR2 is SNEGSKA (reference sequence). The ends lost 1 base at V and 5 bases at J; junction bases unmatched: 5. CDR3 nucleotides: TGCAGTGCTAGAGGAACGGCGGGAGACAATGAGCAGTTCTTC. This gives the protein CSARGTAGDNEQFF.

The rearrangement joins TRBV5-5 to TRBJ1-2; 7 nucleotides line up with TRBD1. Germline V gene lookup returns CDR1 SGHKS and CDR2 YYEKEE (reference sequence). V gave up 4 bases and J gave up 9 bases; unmatched junction bases: 12. The CDR3 is 14 residues long. CDR3 sequence (DNA): TGTGCCAGCAGCCCCCAGGGGGGCTCGTATAGCTACACCTTC. Protein product: CASSPQGGSYSYTF.

This clonotype was seen ten or more times. The chain has TRBV7-9 and TRBJ2-7; a possible D gene is TRBD1 (6 bases). The germline gives CDR1 SEHNR, CDR2 FQNEAQ (reference sequence). V was trimmed by 1 base and J by 2 bases, leaving 15 bases between them. CDR3 length: 16 residues. The CDR3 region is CASSLGEGDAPYEQYF. CDR3 DNA: TGTGCCAGCAGCTTAGGTGAGGGGGATGCTCCCTACGAGCAGTACTTC.

This clonotype was seen many times. The V gene is TRBV20-1, the J gene TRBJ2-1, with D hard to call. The CDR3 covers 16 residues. Germline loops: CDR1 DFQATT, CDR2 SNEGSKA (reference sequence). The V end lost 5 bases, the J end lost 10 bases, and 27 bases lay between the germline ends. The CDR3 sequence is CSADLSVRGGKGEQFF. The CDR3 region has the DNA TGCAGTGCTGACCTATCCGTTCGCGGCGGCAAGGGAGAGCAGTTCTTC.